This T cell receptor (beta chain) is from a study of CD4 T cells in relation to SARS-CoV-2 and coronaviruses. Overall study: The HLA restriction of the shared crossreactive spike epitopes was mapped.

In germline, CDR1 is DFQATT, CDR2 SNEGSKA (reference sequence). V lost 3 bases, J lost 4 bases, and 7 bases lay in between. This CDR3 contains 13 residues. The unexposed donors gave CD4+ T cells in about 2011-2018, prior to COVID-19. The method was immunoSEQ multiplex PCR; TCRdb's version includes in-frame clones alone and lacks a portion of them. The sample shows about 68,000 clones, roughly 93% of them seen only once. Source material: naive CD4+ T cells from PBMCs. Subset in this sample: naive CD4+ T cells isolated by negative enrichment. This receptor was obtained from a human donor in good health. This rearrangement joins TRBV20-1 to TRBJ2-6; D remains unclear. The CDR3 sequence is CSASSGGANVLTF. Written as DNA, the CDR3 is TGCAGTGCTAGTTCCGGAGGGGCCAACGTCCTGACTTTC.